These 10 T cell receptor beta chains originate from one sample sequenced in a study of blood T cell repertoires in COVID-19. TCRdb keeps only in-frame clones here, not all; method: immunoSEQ multiplex PCR. The table has 90,000 or so clones, 65% to 90% seen once. Material for sequencing was peripheral blood. The origin of the receptors is a man of 80 years or more with active or convalescent COVID-19.

This clone was recorded only once. The genes are TRBV6-1 and TRBJ2-7; the match to TRBD1 covers 8 bases. J gave up 7 bases and V 3 bases, and 11 bases lay outside the gene matches. The CDR3 has 15 amino acids. CDR1 and CDR2 from the germline V gene are MNHNS and SASEGT. The CDR3: CASSEYQGALREQYF. The CDR3 DNA reads as TGTGCCAGCAGTGAGTACCAGGGGGCTTTGCGGGAGCAGTACTTC.

The sample holds a few counts of this clone. The chain recombines TRBV18 with TRBJ1-1, with D possibly being TRBD1 (5 bases). Trimming pared 4 bases from V and 4 bases from J, leaving 10 bases between. Per germline, CDR1 KGHSH and CDR2 LQKENI. The length of the CDR3 is 13 residues. Here the CDR3 reads CASSRQGGTEAFF. CDR3 sequence (DNA): TGTGCCAGCTCACGTCAGGGAGGCACTGAAGCTTTCTTT.

This clone has a handful of counts. This rearrangement joins TRBV28 to TRBJ1-2, with D perhaps TRBD1 (5 bases). Germline CDR1 is MDHEN and CDR2 is SYDVKM. The ends were cut back, 4 bases at V and 6 bases at J, with 9 bases in the middle. CDR3 size: 12 residues. The CDR3 protein is CASSSPGDGYTF. CDR3 coding DNA: TGTGCCAGCAGTTCTCCGGGGGATGGCTACACCTTC.

The CDR3 DNA reads as TGTGCCTGGAGTTTAGGGGCTGGGACTGAAGCTTTCTTT. Encoded protein: CAWSLGAGTEAFF. The chain employs TRBV30 and TRBJ1-1; weak D call: TRBD1 (5 bases). Per germline, CDR1 GTSNPN and CDR2 SVGIG (reference sequence). This CDR3 is built from 13 residues. Trimming shortened V by 2 bases and J by 5 bases, and 12 bases separated the two germline ends.

The rearrangement links TRBV18 to TRBJ2-1, with 11 bases fitting TRBD2. Looked up from germline, CDR1 is KGHSH and CDR2 is LQKENI. Unmatched junction bases numbered 8, after V lost 3 bases and J lost 7 bases. CDR3 length equals 16 residues. The CDR3 spells CASSPYTSGSNNEQFF. The CDR3 bases are TGTGCCAGCTCACCGTATACTAGCGGGAGTAATAATGAGCAGTTCTTC.

The chain combines TRBV7-2 with TRBJ2-1, with 10 nucleotides matching TRBD2. The CDR3 is 16 residues long. Germline trimming cut 4 bases from V and 3 bases from J; bases unmatched to any gene: 6. Germline CDR1 and CDR2: SGHTA and FQGNSA. Written as DNA, the CDR3 is TGTGCCAGCAGCTGGGGAGCTAGCGGGGGCTACAATGAGCAGTTCTTC. It specifies CASSWGASGGYNEQFF.

This chain links TRBV28 with TRBJ1-5; D is ambiguous. The V end lost 1 base, the J end lost 4 bases, and 5 bases lay between the germline ends. CDR3 length: 13 residues. Germline V gene data show CDR1 as MDHEN and CDR2 as SYDVKM. The CDR3 region is CASSLSGNQPQHF. In DNA, the CDR3 is TGTGCCAGCAGTTTATCGGGGAATCAGCCCCAGCATTTT.

The CDR3 bases are TGTGCCAGCAGCCCCTCCGGAGGGTGGAATTCACCCCTCCACTTT. Protein: CASSPSGGWNSPLHF. The chain is built from TRBV7-6 and TRBJ1-6; D uncertain. The germline V gene encodes CDR1 SGHVS and CDR2 FNYEAQ. Trimming cost V 5 bases and J 7 bases, with 15 bases left between them. CDR3 length: 15 residues. Full variable domain (rest looked up from reference TRBV7-6 and TRBJ1-6): GAGVSQSPRYKVTKRGQDVALRCDPISGHVSLYWYRQALGQGPEFLTYFNYEAQQDKSGLPNDRFSAERPEGSISTLTIQRTEQRDSAMYRCASSPSGGWNSPLHFGNGTRLTVT.

This chain joins TRBV7-3 and TRBJ2-2; D is perhaps TRBD2 (7 bases). The CDR3 is 15 amino acids. V was cut by 2 bases and J by 7 bases, with 14 bases left in between. From germline, CDR1 is SGHTA and CDR2 FQGTGA. The CDR3 bases are TGTGCCAGCAGCTTAGGGGGCGGGAGCTACGGGGAGCTGTTTTTT. This encodes CASSLGGGSYGELFF.

The CDR3 DNA reads TGTGCCAGCAGCCCAGCGGGGGGACCTGGAAACACCATATATTTT. This sequence encodes CASSPAGGPGNTIYF. This rearrangement joins TRBV7-2 to TRBJ1-3; TRBD1 might be the D (5 bases). CDR1 SGHTA and CDR2 FQGNSA come from the germline V gene. The CDR3 runs 15 residues. The V end was cut by 5 bases, the J end by 2 bases, with 13 bases between.